The rows below give T cell receptor beta chains drawn from one sample of a study of metastatic and nonmetastatic thyroid tumors. TCRdb ran MiXCR on the PCR reads. The sample yields some 7,200 clones, 25% to 35% seen once. The source material was adjacent normal tissue. The receptors derive from a male donor with papillary thyroid cancer or a benign thyroid nodule (not recorded which). Some clones in this sample may be carry-over from other donors' samples. The CDR3 runs from the conserved cysteine through the conserved F or W. The order of the fields is CDR3 DNA, CDR3 protein, J gene, V gene, CDR3 length, clone size, D gene. A D gene is named only where the DNA matches it firmly. The listing skips clone size in some rows; elsewhere it reads once, few, many or a size class.

TGCGCCAGCAGCCTGGGCGCCAGTTCACCCCTCCACTTT CASSLGASSPLHF TRBJ1-6 TRBV4-3 13 . .
TGCAGTGCTAGAGGGGGGGGGAACACTGAAGCTTTCTTT CSARGGGNTEAFF TRBJ1-1 TRBV20-1 13 medium-sized .
TGTGCCATCAGAGGGACAGGGGGCTACAATGAGCAGTTCTTC CAIRGTGGYNEQFF TRBJ2-1 TRBV10-3 14 few TRBD1
TGTGCCAACAGTACCTACTCGGGAAAAGGTTACACCGGGGAGCTGTTTTTT CANSTYSGKGYTGELFF TRBJ2-2 TRBV6-1 17 few .
TGCAGTGCCCTCGGAGCCCAAGGGAACCGCGAGCAGTACTTC CSALGAQGNREQYF TRBJ2-7 TRBV20-1 14 . .
TGCAGTGCTAGACCCCTCCTGACAGGGGGCATTAATGAGCAGTTCTTC CSARPLLTGGINEQFF TRBJ2-1 TRBV20-1 16 once TRBD1
TGTGCTACGATCTGGGGGCGAGATGCTGGAAACACCATATATTTT CATIWGRDAGNTIYF TRBJ1-3 TRBV6-1 15 . .
TGTGCCAGCAGCCAAGTGGCAGAGCAAGAGACCCAGTACTTC CASSQVAEQETQYF TRBJ2-5 TRBV3-1 14 once .
TGTGCCAGCAGCTTAGGGACGGTCGCCTACGAGCAGTACTTC CASSLGTVAYEQYF TRBJ2-7 TRBV7-2 14 few .
TGTGCCAGCACTCTATACGGGAGGGGCACAGATACGCAGTATTTT CASTLYGRGTDTQYF TRBJ2-3 TRBV28 15 few TRBD2
TGTGCCAGTAGTATCGGACAGCCAGTGACTGAAAAACTGTTTTTT CASSIGQPVTEKLFF TRBJ1-4 TRBV19 15 medium-sized .
TGCAGCGTTGAAATTGGGGGGACAGGGTCCGGTGTCTACACCTTC CSVEIGGTGSGVYTF TRBJ1-2 TRBV29-1 15 many TRBD1
TGTGCCAGCAGTTACGATGTGGGCCGATTAAGCTATGGCTACACCTTC CASSYDVGRLSYGYTF TRBJ1-2 TRBV6-2/TRBV6-3 16 many .
TGTGCCACCAGCAGGGGGACGGAGGTCAGTGAGCAGTTCTTC CATSRGTEVSEQFF TRBJ2-1 TRBV15 14 many .
TGTGCCAGCAGGCCCCCGGGACCCTCTAAGCCCCAGCATTTT CASRPPGPSKPQHF TRBJ1-5 TRBV6-2/TRBV6-3 14 . .
TGCGCCAGCAGTGAGTATTTTGGACTAGCGGGACCGAACACCGGGGAGCTGTTTTTT CASSEYFGLAGPNTGELFF TRBJ2-2 TRBV10-2 19 medium-sized TRBD2
TGTGCCAGCATCATGGGGGGGGATTCACCCCTCCACTTT CASIMGGDSPLHF TRBJ1-6 TRBV2 13 few .
TGTGCCAGCAGTGAAGGGGTCGAGAATTCACCCCTCCACTTT CASSEGVENSPLHF TRBJ1-6 TRBV6-1 14 medium-sized .
TGTGCCAGCAACACGGACAGGGTTAGGGATGAGCAGTTCTTC CASNTDRVRDEQFF TRBJ2-1 TRBV11-2 14 medium-sized TRBD1
TGCAGTGCTAGGGGCAGGGCGTCCTATAATTCACCCCTCCACTTT CSARGRASYNSPLHF TRBJ1-6 TRBV20-1 15 medium-sized .
TGTGCCAGCAGCCCGGTGTGGGCTAGCGGGAGTTGGGAGACCCAGTACTTC CASSPVWASGSWETQYF TRBJ2-5 TRBV12-3/TRBV12-4 17 . TRBD2
TGTGCCAGCAGTCACTTTGGGGAGAACACTGAAGCTTTCTTT CASSHFGENTEAFF TRBJ1-1 TRBV6-1 14 large .
TGCGCCAGCAGTGAGTCTCGGGGGGCGGTTGGGACTGAAGCTTTCTTT CASSESRGAVGTEAFF TRBJ1-1 TRBV10-1 16 medium-sized .
TGTGCCAGCAGCAGCTACAAAGAACGCTACGAGCAGTACTTC CASSSYKERYEQYF TRBJ2-7 TRBV6-1 14 few .
TGTGCCAGCAGCCTCGCCGACAATGAGCAGTTCTTC CASSLADNEQFF TRBJ2-1 TRBV12-3/TRBV12-4 12 few .
TGTGCCAGCACCCCCGGGCGAGGTAGGCCCCAGCATTTT CASTPGRGRPQHF TRBJ1-5 TRBV6-1 13 medium-sized .
TGTGCCAGCAGTTTATACCCGGACAGGGGCAGGGTAGAGACCCAGTACTTC CASSLYPDRGRVETQYF TRBJ2-5 TRBV28 17 few TRBD1
TGTGCCAGTAGAACGGTAGCTGGGGCCAACGTCCTGACTTTC CASRTVAGANVLTF TRBJ2-6 TRBV19 14 . .
TGCAGTGCTAGAGTCTTTGCAGGGATGAACACCGAAGCTTTCTTT CSARVFAGMNTEAFF TRBJ1-1 TRBV20-1 15 . .
TGTGCCAGCAGTGACCCCGGGACAGGGGCCTCCTATGGCTACACCTTC CASSDPGTGASYGYTF TRBJ1-2 TRBV12-3/TRBV12-4 16 . TRBD1
TGTGCCAGCGGTGAATCTGCTAGCGCAGATACGCAGTATTTT CASGESASADTQYF TRBJ2-3 TRBV2 14 . .
TGTGCCAGCAGTTTCGATTGGTCTTGGGAGCTGTTTTTT CASSFDWSWELFF TRBJ2-2 TRBV27 13 . .
TGCGCCAGCAGCCCAGACACCTATGGCTACACCTTC CASSPDTYGYTF TRBJ1-2 TRBV5-1 12 medium-sized .
TGTGCCAGCAGCAGATACAACTCCTACGAGCAGTACTTC CASSRYNSYEQYF TRBJ2-7 TRBV5-6 13 . .
TGCAGTGCCCGCATGGGCGGAGACACCGGGGAGCTGTTTTTT CSARMGGDTGELFF TRBJ2-2 TRBV20-1 14 many .
TGTGCCAGCAGGAAGGGGGGACAGGGAACCTACGAGCAGTACTTC CASRKGGQGTYEQYF TRBJ2-7 TRBV6-2/TRBV6-3 15 large TRBD1
TGCGCCAGCAGCCAAGGGACTAGCGGCTACGAGCAGTACTTC CASSQGTSGYEQYF TRBJ2-7 TRBV4-3 14 . TRBD2
TGCAGTGCTGGTCCGGGACTGGGGGATCAAGAGACCCAGTACTTC CSAGPGLGDQETQYF TRBJ2-5 TRBV20-1 15 . .
TGTGCCAGCAATCCCGGTGGGGAGACCCAGTACTTC CASNPGGETQYF TRBJ2-5 TRBV28 12 . .
TGTGCCAGCAGTTCCGGGACTAGCGGCTACGAGCAGTACTTC CASSSGTSGYEQYF TRBJ2-7 TRBV28 14 large TRBD2
TGCGCCAGCAGCCTACAGGGCCCTAATGAAAAACTGCTTTTT CASSLQGPNEKLLF TRBJ1-4 TRBV3-1 14 . .
TGTGCCAGCAGTTCCCCACAGGTCACTGAAGCTTTCTTT CASSSPQVTEAFF TRBJ1-1 TRBV28 13 many .
TGTGCCAGTAGTTCAGCGGGAGGGCCTGGCGAGCAGTACTTC CASSSAGGPGEQYF TRBJ2-7 TRBV19 14 . TRBD2